Shown below are 21 T cell receptor beta chains from a single sample sequenced in a study of T cells in Graves' hyperthyroidism and ophthalmopathy (dated by TCRdb to about 2019). The receptor library was made with multiplex PCR. Sequencing used an Illumina HiSeq 2000. The TCR beta CDR3 regions were amplified from RNA transcripts. For the first round of RT-PCR on the TCR CDR3, the HTBI primer set was used together with the Qiagen OneStep RT-PCR kit. The public reads were reprocessed in TCRdb via fastp at Q25 and MiXCR, keeping in-frame beta chains. Entries are consolidated by CDR3 protein sequence, retaining the most common genes and DNA. This sample is represented by some 580,000 distinct CDR3 sequences; 16% of them were singletons. The leading ten clones occupy 3% to 4% of the sample. The specimen was blood. These receptor sequences come from a woman aged 40 to 55 with Graves' ophthalmopathy.

This clonotype was counted ten times or more. The genes are TRBV5-6 and TRBJ2-2, with 7 bases fitting TRBD1. There are 14 residues in the CDR3. The ends lost 5 bases at V and 1 base at J; junction bases unmatched: 2. Germline V gene data show CDR1 as SGHDT and CDR2 as YYEEEE. CDR3: CASRRTGNTGELFF. As DNA, the CDR3 is TGTGCCAGCAGGCGGACAGGGAACACCGGGGAGCTGTTTTTT.

This rearrangement joins TRBV9 to TRBJ2-3; 7 bases align to TRBD2. CDR1 is SGDLS and CDR2 is YYNGEE in the germline V gene. The CDR3 spans 15 residues. The V and J ends lost 0 bases and 4 bases, in that order; junction bases with no gene match: 5. The CDR3 bases are TGTGCCAGCAGCGTAGGTAGCGGGTGGCCAGATACGCAGTATTTT. Residues: CASSVGSGWPDTQYF. The whole variable domain, filled in from reference TRBV9 and TRBJ2-3, reads DSGVTQTPKHLITATGQRVTLRCSPRSGDLSVYWYQQSLDQGLQFLIQYYNGEERAKGNILERFSAQQFPDLHSELNLSSLELGDSALYFCASSVGSGWPDTQYFGPGTRLTVL.

This clonotype was observed at least ten times. The chain employs TRBV2 and TRBJ2-7, with D hard to call. Germline V gene data show CDR1 as SNHLY and CDR2 as FYNNEI. V lost 2 bases and J lost 0, with 11 bases in between. CDR3 length equals 15 residues. The CDR3, as DNA: TGTGCCAGCAGTGAATGGGCGTCAGGCTCCTACGAGCAGTACTTC. Its translation is CASSEWASGSYEQYF.

This clonotype showed up just a few times. The V call is TRBV4-1, the J call TRBJ1-6, with 10 bases fitting TRBD1. CDR1 and CDR2 (germline): MGHRA, YSYEKL. The V segment lost 1 base and the J segment 7 bases; nucleotides outside the gene matches: 4. This CDR3 comprises 16 residues. The CDR3 protein is CASSQGQGAGNSPLHF. CDR3 nucleotide sequence: TGCGCCAGCAGCCAAGGACAGGGGGCTGGAAATTCACCCCTCCACTTT.

The chain carries TRBV6-1 and TRBJ2-4, with TRBD1 matching 8 bases. CDR1 and CDR2 from the germline V gene are MNHNS and SASEGT. The V gene end was trimmed by 4 bases and the J gene end by 5 bases; junction bases not matched to a gene: 7. The CDR3 consists of 15 residues. DNA for the CDR3: TGTGCCAGCAGTGCGGATGGACAGGGCCAAAACATTCAGTACTTC. It yields the protein CASSADGQGQNIQYF.

This rearrangement joins TRBV28 to TRBJ2-6; a possible D gene is TRBD2 (5 bases). Trimming took off 2 bases at V and 0 bases at J, with 11 bases between the two ends. CDR3 length equals 17 residues. Germline V lookup: CDR1 MDHEN, CDR2 SYDVKM. DNA of the CDR3: TGTGCCAGCAGTTTAGAGGCGGGCCTCTCTGGGGCCAACGTCCTGACTTTC. It is translated as CASSLEAGLSGANVLTF.

This clonotype appeared many times. The V call is TRBV12-3 or TRBV12-4, the J call TRBJ2-3, with 8 bases that match TRBD2. CDR3 length: 16 residues. V shed 2 bases and J 1 base; nucleotides not matched to a gene: 5. Written as DNA, the CDR3 is TGTGCCAGCAGTTTACCCAGCGGGAGAGGCACAGATACGCAGTATTTT. Its protein is CASSLPSGRGTDTQYF.

There are many counts of this clonotype. The CDR3 nucleotides are TGTGCTAGTCGGACAGGGGACCAAGAGACCCAGTACTTC. Encoded protein: CASRTGDQETQYF. The rearrangement links TRBV12-5 to TRBJ2-5; 9 bases agree with TRBD1. The trim removed 8 bases at V and 0 bases at J, leaving 1 base unmatched. Looked up from germline, CDR1 is LGHNT and CDR2 is FRNRAP. The CDR3 is made up of 13 amino acids.

This clonotype was seen a few times. This rearrangement joins TRBV15 to TRBJ2-5, with 8 bases identical to TRBD1. The trim removed 5 bases at V and 4 bases at J, leaving 3 bases unmatched. There are 13 residues in the CDR3. Looked up from germline, CDR1 is LNHNV and CDR2 is YYDKDF (reference sequence). The CDR3 bases are TGTGCCACCAGCGTCGACAGGGGAGAGACCCAGTACTTC. Protein product: CATSVDRGETQYF.

This clonotype was detected a few times. This chain joins TRBV20-1 and TRBJ2-2; TRBD2 matches at 8 bases. The CDR3 extends over 15 amino acids. Trimming took 3 bases from V and 6 from J; bases not matched to a gene: 9. Germline V CDR1 and CDR2: DFQATT, SNEGSKA (reference sequence). CDR3 in amino acids: CSARSSGAFAGELFF. The DNA for the CDR3 is TGCAGTGCTAGGAGTAGCGGGGCCTTCGCCGGGGAGCTGTTTTTT.

This clonotype has at least ten counts. The chain uses TRBV10-3 and TRBJ2-1; 8 nucleotides agree with TRBD2. Germline-derived CDR1 and CDR2 are ENHRY and SYGVKD. V lost 0 bases to trimming and J lost 7 bases; unmatched junction nucleotides: 2. The CDR3 consists of 14 residues. DNA of the CDR3: TGTGCCATCAGTGAGTCGAGCGGGAGTAATGAGCAGTTCTTC. Translating it yields CAISESSGSNEQFF.

This clonotype has a count of ten or more. The CDR3, as DNA: TGTGCCAGCAGTCCTGCAGGGGGTATGAACACTGAAGCTTTCTTT. This encodes CASSPAGGMNTEAFF. The chain has TRBV12-3 or TRBV12-4 and TRBJ1-1; 7 bases fit TRBD1. Trimming took 5 bases from V and 0 from J; bases not matched to a gene: 6. The CDR3 is 15 amino acids.

Worth noting for this clonotype: Because it lacks the conserved phenylalanine or tryptophan at the end, this CDR3 is likely a read error. In DNA, the CDR3 is TGTGCCAGCAGCCGTCCCACTAGCGGGGTAGGGGGGTACAATGAGCAGTTCCTC. It translates to CASSRPTSGVGGYNEQFL. The chain uses TRBV6-1 and TRBJ2-1; 10 nucleotides line up with TRBD2. This CDR3 has 18 residues. With 6 bases clipped from V and 4 bases from J, the junction kept 15 bases outside the gene matches. CDR1 and CDR2 from the germline V gene are MNHNS and SASEGT.

This clonotype was observed a few times. The V call is TRBV20-1, the J call TRBJ1-5; D might be TRBD1 (6 bases). The CDR3 is 13 amino acids. From germline, CDR1 is DFQATT and CDR2 SNEGSKA (reference sequence). The ends were cut back, 6 bases at V and 5 bases at J, with 14 bases in the middle. DNA for the CDR3: TGCAGTGCCCCCACAGGGTTCTATCAGCCCCAGCATTTT. This sequence encodes CSAPTGFYQPQHF.

The sample holds a few counts of this clonotype. This chain joins TRBV25-1 and TRBJ2-5, with a weak D call TRBD1 (6 bases). V lost 2 bases and J 5 bases, leaving 9 bases between the germline ends. Germline CDR1 and CDR2: MGHDK and SYGVNS. The length of the CDR3 is 13 residues. CDR3 nucleotide sequence: TGTGCCAGCAGTGAAGGGGGCCGGGAGACCCAGTACTTC. Translation: CASSEGGRETQYF. Full variable domain (rest looked up from reference TRBV25-1 and TRBJ2-5): EADIYQTPRYLVIGTGKKITLECSQTMGHDKMYWYQQDPGMELHLIHYSYGVNSTEKGDLSSESTVSRIRTEHFPLTLESARPSHTSQYLCASSEGGRETQYFGPGTRLLVL.

In its sample, this clonotype was seen many times. The chain combines TRBV20-1 with TRBJ2-1; D is ambiguous. Trimming removed 3 bases at V and 2 bases at J, with 11 bases between. The germline V gene has CDR1 DFQATT and CDR2 SNEGSKA (reference sequence). The CDR3 is made up of 14 amino acids. This CDR3 reads CSARRPPAYNEQFF. The CDR3 bases are TGCAGTGCTAGGAGGCCGCCAGCCTACAATGAGCAGTTCTTC.

V gene TRBV20-1 combines with J gene TRBJ1-6; possibly TRBD1 for D (5 bases). Between the trimmed V and J ends, which lost 3 bases and 0 bases, there was a span of 15 bases. This CDR3 comprises 17 residues. Germline values: CDR1 DFQATT, CDR2 SNEGSKA (reference sequence). CDR3 in DNA: TGCAGTGCTAGGGAACCGGGACGAAGCTCCTATAATTCACCCCTCCACTTT. Translated: CSAREPGRSSYNSPLHF.

The J gene is TRBJ2-5, the V gene TRBV4-1; D uncertain. CDR3 length equals 15 residues. With 0 bases removed from V and 5 bases from J, the gap between germline ends came to 13 bases. Germline CDR1 is MGHRA and CDR2 is YSYEKL. CDR3 residues: CASSQERPQGETQYF. CDR3 nucleotides: TGCGCCAGCAGCCAAGAAAGACCCCAAGGGGAGACCCAGTACTTC.

The chain recombines TRBV12-3 or TRBV12-4 with TRBJ2-7; 9 bases line up with TRBD2. CDR3 length equals 18 residues. Trimming cost V 4 bases and J 5 bases; bases outside gene matches: 18. The CDR3 here is CASSSFLSVSGTSNEQYF. CDR3 bases: TGTGCCAGCAGTTCCTTTCTTTCGGTATCCGGGACTAGCAACGAGCAGTACTTC.

V and J are TRBV27 and TRBJ1-6; no definite D call. The ends were cut back, 0 bases at V and 7 bases at J, with 7 bases in the middle. Germline-derived CDR1 and CDR2 are MNHEY and SMNVEV (reference sequence). The CDR3 totals 14 residues. The CDR3 DNA sequence: TGTGCCAGCAGTTTATCCACCCGGAATTCACCCCTCCACTTT. Amino acid sequence: CASSLSTRNSPLHF.

This clonotype was observed many times. This chain uses TRBV2 with TRBJ2-3, with 7 bases lining up with TRBD2. Germline V gives CDR1 SNHLY, CDR2 FYNNEI. There are 15 residues in the CDR3. J was trimmed by 4 bases and V by 4 bases; bases with no gene match: 8. The CDR3 coding sequence is TGTGCCAGCAGTGGGACTAGTATCGGTTCAGATACGCAGTATTTT. Its protein is CASSGTSIGSDTQYF.